This is a list of T cell receptor beta chains from one sample in a study of T-cell memory formation after mild COVID-19. TCRdb independently ran MiXCR on the 5' RACE reads; one entry per CDR3 protein. The data hold 250,000 to 350,000 distinct CDR3 sequences, with around 15% observed a single time. Sequenced input: PBMCs or a T cell subset sorted from them (not recorded which). The receptor source for this set is a man in his late teens or twenties who had mild COVID-19 (a few samples of this study predate the infection). Cell type and time point are not known. Both conserved end residues are part of each CDR3. Each record gives: V gene, D gene, J gene, clone size, CDR3 protein, CDR3 DNA. The D gene is left open where the match is weak. For some rows the clone size is stated as once, few or many, or as a class when expanded; others skip it.

V gene: TRBV6-5
D gene: NA
J gene: TRBJ2-1
clone size: few
CDR3 protein: CASSYSTPFRNEQFF
CDR3 DNA: TGTGCCAGCAGTTACTCAACCCCATTCCGCAATGAGCAGTTCTTC

V gene: TRBV20-1
D gene: NA
J gene: TRBJ1-5
clone size: NA
CDR3 protein: CSAAQSNQPQHF
CDR3 DNA: TGCAGTGCCGCACAGAGCAATCAGCCCCAGCATTTT

V gene: TRBV10-3
D gene: NA
J gene: TRBJ2-5
clone size: NA
CDR3 protein: CAISESQEQETQYF
CDR3 DNA: TGTGCCATCAGTGAGTCTCAGGAACAAGAGACCCAGTACTTC

V gene: TRBV12-3/TRBV12-4
D gene: NA
J gene: TRBJ1-1
clone size: NA
CDR3 protein: CASNLGDTEAFF
CDR3 DNA: TGTGCCAGCAACCTTGGAGACACTGAAGCTTTCTTT

V gene: TRBV12-3/TRBV12-4
D gene: TRBD2
J gene: TRBJ2-1
clone size: NA
CDR3 protein: CASSSRRRGDF
CDR3 DNA: TGTGCCAGCAGTTCGAGGCGGCGGGGGGACTTC

V gene: TRBV9
D gene: NA
J gene: TRBJ2-5
clone size: many
CDR3 protein: CASSTGSGRETQYF
CDR3 DNA: TGTGCCAGCAGTACCGGGTCGGGACGGGAGACCCAGTACTTC

V gene: TRBV29-1
D gene: NA
J gene: TRBJ2-7
clone size: few
CDR3 protein: CSVPNPVSYEQYF
CDR3 DNA: TGCAGCGTCCCAAACCCGGTCTCCTACGAGCAGTACTTC

V gene: TRBV5-1
D gene: NA
J gene: TRBJ2-1
clone size: few
CDR3 protein: CASSRGGVGDNEQFF
CDR3 DNA: TGCGCCAGCAGCAGGGGCGGGGTAGGGGACAATGAGCAGTTCTTC

V gene: TRBV19
D gene: NA
J gene: TRBJ2-6
clone size: NA
CDR3 protein: CASSIDDSLSGANVLTF
CDR3 DNA: TGTGCCAGTAGTATAGACGACAGCCTCTCTGGGGCCAACGTCCTGACTTTC

V gene: TRBV6-2/TRBV6-3
D gene: NA
J gene: TRBJ1-5
clone size: few
CDR3 protein: CASSYLGGNQPQHF
CDR3 DNA: TGTGCCAGCAGTTACCTGGGAGGGAATCAGCCCCAGCATTTT

V gene: TRBV6-2/TRBV6-3
D gene: TRBD1
J gene: TRBJ2-1
clone size: NA
CDR3 protein: CASSYRRQGYNEQFF
CDR3 DNA: TGTGCCAGCAGTTACCGTAGACAGGGCTACAATGAGCAGTTCTTC

V gene: TRBV29-1
D gene: NA
J gene: TRBJ1-5
clone size: NA
CDR3 protein: CSVGAGPSDQPQHF
CDR3 DNA: TGCAGCGTAGGAGCAGGGCCCTCGGATCAGCCCCAGCATTTT

V gene: TRBV14
D gene: NA
J gene: TRBJ1-3
clone size: NA
CDR3 protein: CASSPLGSSGNTIYF
CDR3 DNA: TGTGCCAGCAGCCCCCTAGGGAGCTCTGGAAACACCATATATTTT